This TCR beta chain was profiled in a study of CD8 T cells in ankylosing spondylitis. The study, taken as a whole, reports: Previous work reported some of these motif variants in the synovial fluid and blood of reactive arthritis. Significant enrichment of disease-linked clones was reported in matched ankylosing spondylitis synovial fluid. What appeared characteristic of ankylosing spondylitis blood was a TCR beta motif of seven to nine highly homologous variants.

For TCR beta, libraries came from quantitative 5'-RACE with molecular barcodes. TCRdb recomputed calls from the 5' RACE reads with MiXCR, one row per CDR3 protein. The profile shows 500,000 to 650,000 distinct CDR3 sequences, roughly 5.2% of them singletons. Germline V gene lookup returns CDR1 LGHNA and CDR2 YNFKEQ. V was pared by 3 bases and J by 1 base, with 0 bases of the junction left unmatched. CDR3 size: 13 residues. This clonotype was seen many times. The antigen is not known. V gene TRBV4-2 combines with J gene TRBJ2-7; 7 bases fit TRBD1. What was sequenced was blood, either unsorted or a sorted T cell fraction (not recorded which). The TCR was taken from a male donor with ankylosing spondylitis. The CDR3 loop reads CASSQTGSYEQYF. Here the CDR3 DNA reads TGTGCCAGCAGCCAGACAGGGTCCTACGAGCAGTACTTC.